This T cell receptor (beta chain) derives from a study of OX40 agonist ivuxolimab in advanced cancers. Turning to the study itself: Patients were dosed intravenously with ivuxolimab at 0.01 to 10 mg/kg every 2 weeks. General observations from the study: Antigens targeted by the expanded peripheral T cells were not determined.

The CDR3 covers 14 residues. Trimming took off 2 bases at V and 7 bases at J, with 15 bases between the two ends. Germline V gene data show CDR1 as MNHEY and CDR2 as SVGAGI. Details on this clone: Its antigen is undetermined.

Repertoires were generated with immunoSEQ multiplex PCR, while TCRdb's copy carries only in-frame clones and drops some. The table shows 25,000 to 30,000 clones, with about 87% occurring only once. The V and J genes are TRBV6-5 and TRBJ2-7, with D possibly TRBD1 on 6 matching bases. The source was CD4+ or CD8+ T cells sorted from blood, collected in a trial of the OX40 agonist ivuxolimab. This sequence was found in an adult with an advanced solid tumor such as melanoma, head and neck, liver or kidney cancer. The CDR3 DNA follows: TGTGCCAGCAGTTACCTGACAGGTAGCAGGGAGCAGTACTTC. The encoded protein is CASSYLTGSREQYF.